The next 2 T cell receptor beta chains were all read from a single sample in a study of neurological immune-mediated disorders. TCRdb ran MiXCR on the 5' RACE reads and lists one entry per CDR3 protein. The table has around 70,000 distinct CDR3 sequences, less than 5.5% seen once. Sequenced sample: PBMCs. Receptors were obtained from a man between 18 and 29 years old with multiple sclerosis.

This clonotype was seen at least ten times. This rearrangement joins TRBV7-9 to TRBJ2-1, with TRBD2 matching 11 bases. CDR1 and CDR2 from the germline V gene are SEHNR and FQNEAQ (reference sequence). V lost 1 base, J lost 15 bases, and 11 bases stayed unmatched. CDR3 length equals 15 residues. The CDR3 coding sequence is TGTGCCAGCAGCTTAGGTTCGACTAGCGGGATGGTGCCGTTCTTC. Residues: CASSLGSTSGMVPFF.

This clonotype was counted at least ten times. This chain joins TRBV5-1 and TRBJ1-1; TRBD1 aligns across 10 bases. Germline V gene data show CDR1 as SGHRS and CDR2 as YFSETQ. J lost 3 bases, V lost 3 bases, and 11 bases had no gene match. The CDR3 covers 17 residues. CDR3 bases: TGCGCCAGCAGCTATCCACCGGGACAGGGGTTCTACACTGAAGCTTTCTTT. Its translation is CASSYPPGQGFYTEAFF.